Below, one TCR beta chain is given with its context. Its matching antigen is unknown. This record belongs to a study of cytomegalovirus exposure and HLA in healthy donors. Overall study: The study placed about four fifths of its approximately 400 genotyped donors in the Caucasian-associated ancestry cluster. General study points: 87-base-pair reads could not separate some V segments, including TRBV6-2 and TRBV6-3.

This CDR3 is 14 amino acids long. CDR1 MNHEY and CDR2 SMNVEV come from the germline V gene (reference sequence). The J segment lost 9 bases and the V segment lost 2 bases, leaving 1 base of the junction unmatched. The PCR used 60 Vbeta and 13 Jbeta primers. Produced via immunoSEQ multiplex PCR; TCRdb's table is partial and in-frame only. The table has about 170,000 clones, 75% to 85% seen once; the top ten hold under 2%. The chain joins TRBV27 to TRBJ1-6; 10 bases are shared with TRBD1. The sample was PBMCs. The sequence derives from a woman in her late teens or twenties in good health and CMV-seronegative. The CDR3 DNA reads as TGTGCCAGCAGTTTAGACAGGGGGCTTTCACCCCTCCACTTT. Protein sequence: CASSLDRGLSPLHF.